A selection of T cell receptor beta chains follows, all from one sample in a study of OX40 agonist ivuxolimab in advanced cancers. Clones were sequenced by immunoSEQ multiplex PCR, and TCRdb holds only the in-frame ones, with some missing. The data contain approximately 40,000 clones, 65% to 90% of them seen just once; the ten biggest clones take up approximately 22%. Sequencing used CD4+ or CD8+ T cells sorted from blood, obtained in a trial of the OX40 agonist ivuxolimab. These TCRs come from an adult with an advanced solid tumor such as melanoma, head and neck, liver or kidney cancer. The CDR3 runs from the conserved cysteine through the conserved F or W. Each record gives: V gene, J gene, CDR3 protein.

>TRBV7-8|TRBJ2-1
CASSLDRGISYNEQFF
>TRBV11-2|TRBJ2-1
CASSSLLSGSYNEQFF
>TRBV7-9|TRBJ1-2
CASSTKGEEGYGYTF
>TRBV9|TRBJ2-5
CASSVSIAETQYF
>TRBV14|TRBJ2-1
CASSRGSYNEQFF
>TRBV5-1|TRBJ1-1
CASSPGRLNTEAFF
>TRBV30|TRBJ1-3
CASSDGLSGNTIYF
>TRBV5-8|TRBJ1-1
CASSFRTGVSTEAFF
>TRBV5-1|TRBJ2-7
CASSYDRAYEQYF
>TRBV25-1|TRBJ2-1
CASSEWTSGAHNEQFF
>TRBV7-9|TRBJ2-7
CASGPTGSSYEQYF
>TRBV5-6|TRBJ2-1
CASSSTPSSYNEQFF
>TRBV5-1|TRBJ1-2
CASSPSDPYGYTF
>TRBV7-9|TRBJ1-5
CASSSPGDNQPQHF
>TRBV4-1|TRBJ2-1
CASSQDQAGSYNEQFF
>TRBV7-9|TRBJ2-2
CASRAQGASLTGELFF
>TRBV7-9|TRBJ1-4
CASTPVSNEKLFF
>TRBV4-1|TRBJ1-5
CASSPLWTGNQPQHF
>TRBV12-5|TRBJ2-1
CASGLVTSGMNYNEQFF
>TRBV14|TRBJ2-7
CASSNVVYEQYF
>TRBV9|TRBJ2-7
CASSVGAETYEQYF
>TRBV7-6|TRBJ2-7
CASSRFRTSGRDYEQYF
>TRBV6-6|TRBJ1-5
CASSYYDLNQPQHF
>TRBV6-1|TRBJ1-6
CASSEGQDNSPLHF
>TRBV6-5|TRBJ2-3
CASSRTGEGTDTQYF
>TRBV6-4|TRBJ2-3
CASSDSVGPTDTQYF
>TRBV19|TRBJ2-7
CASSTGTGHYEQYF
>TRBV5-1|TRBJ2-1
CATTGTGDRNEQFF
>TRBV28|TRBJ2-7
CASSLWAQANEQYF
>TRBV7-6|TRBJ1-2
CASSYDRGGGYTF
>TRBV11-3|TRBJ2-7
CASSLTGQGPNEQYF
>TRBV7-6|TRBJ2-2
CASSPSGGRNGELFF
>TRBV5-1|TRBJ2-7
CASSWSQGQAYEQYF
>TRBV28|TRBJ2-1
CASSLSSGALYNEQFF
>TRBV5-8|TRBJ1-2
CASSLRTGVYYGYTF
>TRBV7-8|TRBJ2-1
CASSLEASPVEQFF
>TRBV27|TRBJ1-2
CASSFLAGAFSYGYTF
>TRBV6-1|TRBJ2-1
CASMRRDNSYNEQFF
>TRBV15|TRBJ2-3
CATSRDDRRDTQYF
>TRBV28|TRBJ1-2
CASSQGHLDGYTF
>TRBV5-1|TRBJ2-3
CASSLAEAGTSGGRTDTQYF
>TRBV28|TRBJ2-1
CASSLLGGGNEQFF
>TRBV7-3|TRBJ2-7
CASSSPDRSSYEQYF
>TRBV25-1|TRBJ1-2
CASSEFGAGGYGYTF
>TRBV25-1|TRBJ2-1
CASSTLAGESNEQFF
>TRBV19|TRBJ1-5
CASSADSVDQPQHF
>TRBV6-1|TRBJ1-2
CATGIGYTF
>TRBV7-9|TRBJ2-5
CASSKGNSQETQYF
>TRBV19|TRBJ2-2
CASSLDRGLGTGELFF
>TRBV7-9|TRBJ1-1
CASSLAVGGNTEAFF